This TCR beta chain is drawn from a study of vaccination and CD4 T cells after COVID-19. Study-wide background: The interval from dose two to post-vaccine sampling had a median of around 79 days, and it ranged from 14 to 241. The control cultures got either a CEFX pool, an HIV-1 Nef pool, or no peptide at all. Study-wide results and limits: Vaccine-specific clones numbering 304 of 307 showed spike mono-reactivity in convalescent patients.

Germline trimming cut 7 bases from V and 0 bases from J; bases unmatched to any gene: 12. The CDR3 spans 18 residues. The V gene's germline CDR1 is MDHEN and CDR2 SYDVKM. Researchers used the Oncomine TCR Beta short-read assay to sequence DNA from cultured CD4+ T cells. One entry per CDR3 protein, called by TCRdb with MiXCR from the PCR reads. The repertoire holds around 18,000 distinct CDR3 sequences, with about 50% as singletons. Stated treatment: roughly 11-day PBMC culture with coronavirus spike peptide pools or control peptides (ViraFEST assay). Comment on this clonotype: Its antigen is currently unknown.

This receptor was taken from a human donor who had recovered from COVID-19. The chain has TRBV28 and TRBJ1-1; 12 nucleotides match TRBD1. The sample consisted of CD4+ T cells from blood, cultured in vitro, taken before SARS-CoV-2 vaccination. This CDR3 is CASIPFTGTGGVNTEAFF. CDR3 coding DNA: TGTGCCAGCATTCCCTTTACCGGGACAGGGGGCGTGAACACTGAAGCTTTCTTT.